These 30 T cell receptor beta chains originate from one sample sequenced in a study of T cell responses to AZD1222 COVID-19 vaccine. Clones were read by immunoSEQ multiplex PCR, and TCRdb kept only the in-frame ones, dropping some. Of more than 150,000 clones listed, 85% to 95% are singletons. The sequences come from peripheral blood, collected 28 days after the second AZD1222 dose. Source of these receptors: an adult who received the AZD1222 COVID-19 vaccine.

The chain recombines TRBV11-2 with TRBJ1-1, with D maybe TRBD1 (5 bases). Trimming cost V 5 bases and J 0 bases, with 7 bases left between them. The V gene's germline CDR1 is SGHAT and CDR2 FQNNGV. CDR3 length: 13 amino acids. CDR3 DNA sequence: TGTGCCAGCAGCAGGGACTTGAACACTGAAGCTTTCTTT. Protein product: CASSRDLNTEAFF.

The V and J genes are TRBV5-4 and TRBJ2-5; possibly TRBD1 for D (5 bases). Germline values: CDR1 SGHNT, CDR2 YYREEE (reference sequence). With 2 bases removed from V and 2 bases from J, the gap between germline ends came to 7 bases. The CDR3 is made up of 13 amino acids. CDR3 sequence (DNA): TGTGCCAGCAGCTTCGGACAACAAGAGACCCAGTACTTC. Residues: CASSFGQQETQYF.

In its sample, this clone was seen once. This chain joins TRBV19 and TRBJ2-7; no firm D call. The germline V gene encodes CDR1 LNHDA and CDR2 SQIVND (reference sequence). The CDR3 has 14 residues. Trimming took 1 base from V and 3 from J, leaving 10 bases between them. The CDR3: CASSIVLSNYEQYF. DNA for the CDR3: TGTGCCAGTAGTATAGTCCTTTCTAACTACGAGCAGTACTTC.

V is TRBV19 and J is TRBJ1-2; unclear D gene. Per germline, CDR1 LNHDA and CDR2 SQIVND (reference sequence). The CDR3 extends over 16 amino acids. V was clipped by 4 bases and J by 1 base, with 16 bases between them. In DNA form, the CDR3 reads TGTGCCAGTAGTACCGACTTTCGCGGGGTTAACTATGGCTACACCTTC. This sequence encodes CASSTDFRGVNYGYTF. The whole variable domain, remainder taken from reference TRBV19 and TRBJ1-2, is DGGITQSPKYLFRKEGQNVTLSCEQNLNHDAMYWYRQDPGQGLRLIYYSQIVNDFQKGDIAEGYSVSREKKESFPLTVTSAQKNPTAFYLCASSTDFRGVNYGYTFGSGTRLTVV.

A single count supports this clone. This chain uses TRBV7-3 with TRBJ2-3; 12 bases align to TRBD2. CDR1 is SGHTA, CDR2 FQGTGA, per germline. V gave up 5 bases and J gave up 3 bases; unmatched junction bases: 6. This CDR3 has 16 amino acids. The CDR3 bases are TGTGCCAGCAGCATGGGGCTAGCGGGAGGGACAGATACGCAGTATTTT. Translation: CASSMGLAGGTDTQYF.

J is TRBJ1-5 and V is TRBV10-3, with a possible D match to TRBD1 (6 bases). Trimming took 9 bases from V and 7 from J, leaving 19 bases between them. The CDR3 covers 14 residues. Per germline, CDR1 ENHRY and CDR2 SYGVKD. The CDR3 loop reads CAISTTGLGQPQHF. The CDR3 DNA reads as TGTGCCATTAGCACTACAGGGTTGGGGCAGCCCCAGCATTTT.

The V call is TRBV9, the J call TRBJ2-3, with 8 bases that match TRBD2. In germline, CDR1 is SGDLS, CDR2 YYNGEE. Trimming took 4 bases from V and 4 from J; bases not matched to a gene: 11. The CDR3 runs 16 residues. Here the CDR3 reads CASSLRGAGGPDTQYF. The CDR3 DNA reads TGTGCCAGCAGCCTCCGGGGGGCGGGAGGACCAGATACGCAGTATTTT.

The chain recombines TRBV11-2 with TRBJ1-5; TRBD1 might be the D (5 bases). This CDR3 contains 14 residues. Per the germline V gene, CDR1 is SGHAT and CDR2 is FQNNGV. V was shortened by 0 bases and J by 6 bases, with 9 bases between the two germline ends. The CDR3 loop is CASSLDLGVQPQHF. The CDR3, as DNA: TGTGCCAGCAGCTTAGACTTGGGGGTTCAGCCCCAGCATTTT.

This chain joins TRBV5-4 and TRBJ1-1, with 7 bases matching TRBD1. Germline lookup yields CDR1 SGHNT and CDR2 YYREEE (reference sequence). With 1 base clipped from V and 5 bases from J, the junction kept 5 bases outside the gene matches. The CDR3 has 14 residues. CDR3 nucleotides: TGTGCCAGCAGCTTGCGCGCAGGGGGGACTGAAGCTTTCTTT. This encodes CASSLRAGGTEAFF.

The gene calls are TRBV2 and TRBJ1-4; a weak D match, TRBD1 (6 bases). The CDR3 is 13 amino acids. Trimming shortened V by 7 bases and J by 8 bases, and 14 bases separated the two germline ends. The germline V gene encodes CDR1 SNHLY and CDR2 FYNNEI. CDR3 nucleotide sequence: TGTGCCAGCATGGGGGGCCTGGGGGAAAAACTGTTTTTT. This translates into CASMGGLGEKLFF.

The chain combines TRBV7-8 with TRBJ2-1; 12 bases match TRBD1. Germline CDR1 SGHVS, CDR2 FQNEAQ. V shed 3 bases, J shed 8 bases, and the junction held 2 bases outside the gene matches. The CDR3 runs 14 residues. This CDR3 is CASSLGQGADEQFF. CDR3 nucleotides: TGTGCCAGCAGCTTGGGACAGGGGGCTGATGAGCAGTTCTTC.

The chain combines TRBV7-8 with TRBJ2-7; TRBD2 agrees at 7 bases. This CDR3 spans 14 amino acids. The V segment lost 4 bases and the J segment 0 bases; nucleotides outside the gene matches: 3. Germline values: CDR1 SGHVS, CDR2 FQNEAQ. CDR3 amino acids: CASSSSGNSYEQYF. The CDR3 DNA follows: TGTGCCAGCAGCTCTAGCGGTAACTCCTACGAGCAGTACTTC.

This clone turned up a few times. This chain joins TRBV19 and TRBJ1-5; 8 positions match TRBD1. The CDR3 is made up of 15 amino acids. The germline V gene encodes CDR1 LNHDA and CDR2 SQIVND (reference sequence). The junction had 6 bases not matched to a gene; V was cut back by 5 bases and J by 3 bases. The CDR3 loop reads CASSGQTGDNQPQHF. The CDR3 DNA follows: TGTGCCAGTAGTGGGCAGACAGGGGACAATCAGCCCCAGCATTTT.

The rearrangement links TRBV6-2 or TRBV6-3 to TRBJ1-5; 7 nucleotides agree with TRBD1. CDR3 length equals 13 residues. V trimming: 6 bases; J trimming: 4 bases; junction bases outside the gene matches: 3. The germline V gene has CDR1 MNHEY and CDR2 SVGEGT. CDR3 region: CASSLRGNQPQHF. The CDR3 DNA reads as TGTGCCAGCAGCCTCAGGGGGAATCAGCCCCAGCATTTT.

The chain couples TRBV7-2 to TRBJ2-7; TRBD2 aligns across 8 bases. J lost 2 bases, V lost 3 bases, and 6 bases had no gene match. The CDR3 has 15 residues. Germline CDR1 is SGHTA and CDR2 is FQGNSA. The CDR3 DNA reads TGTGCCAGCAGCTTCGGAGCGGGGGATACCTACGAGCAGTACTTC. Protein: CASSFGAGDTYEQYF.

The chain couples TRBV3-1 (or the pseudogene TRBV3-2) to TRBJ1-1, with D perhaps matching TRBD1 (5 bases). V was shortened by 1 base and J by 4 bases, with 13 bases between the two germline ends. In germline, CDR1 is LGHDT, CDR2 YNNKEL (reference sequence). The CDR3 runs 15 residues. CDR3 nucleotide sequence: TGTGCCAGCAGCCAAGGGAAAGGGACGGGCACTGAAGCTTTCTTT. Protein: CASSQGKGTGTEAFF.

The chain combines TRBV15 with TRBJ2-3; 7 bases line up with TRBD2. Trimming took 6 bases from V and 0 from J; bases not matched to a gene: 6. Germline lookup yields CDR1 LNHNV and CDR2 YYDKDF (reference sequence). The CDR3 runs to 15 residues. CDR3 amino acids: CATRGTTVSTDTQYF. Written as DNA, the CDR3 is TGTGCCACCAGGGGGACTACCGTTAGCACAGATACGCAGTATTTT.

The chain couples TRBV6-2 or TRBV6-3 to TRBJ2-7; no clear D. Trimming left V 0 bases short and J 6 bases short, with 9 bases between. CDR3 length: 13 amino acids. The germline CDR1 and CDR2 sequences are MNHEY and SVGEGT. The CDR3 here is CASSYSTGFEQYF. The CDR3 nucleotides read TGTGCCAGCAGTTACTCGACCGGGTTCGAGCAGTACTTC.

The chain is built from TRBV2 and TRBJ1-5; D call uncertain. The CDR3 totals 12 residues. V was shortened by 2 bases and J by 5 bases, with 4 bases between the two germline ends. CDR1 and CDR2 (germline): SNHLY, FYNNEI. CDR3 sequence reads: CASSEKYQPQHF. The CDR3 DNA is TGTGCCAGCAGTGAAAAGTATCAGCCCCAGCATTTT.

The CDR3 region is CASSLVWGGTEAFF. The DNA of the CDR3 is TGTGCCAGCAGCTTAGTCTGGGGGGGCACTGAAGCTTTCTTT. The V call is TRBV11-3, the J call TRBJ1-1; possibly TRBD1 for D (5 bases). V lost 1 base and J lost 4, with 10 bases in between. The CDR3 extends over 14 amino acids. CDR1 is SGHNT and CDR2 is YENEEA in the germline V gene.

The genes are TRBV5-1 and TRBJ2-2; TRBD2 is a possible D gene (5 bases). Germline CDR1 SGHRS, CDR2 YFSETQ. Between the trimmed V and J ends, which lost 6 bases and 5 bases, there was a span of 17 bases. This CDR3 contains 15 residues. The CDR3 DNA sequence: TGCGCCAGCACGAAGGAGGTGTTTGAGACCGGGGAGCTGTTTTTT. It translates to CASTKEVFETGELFF.

This sequence joins TRBV5-4 and TRBJ1-4; D is unresolved. The V and J ends lost 4 bases and 0 bases respectively, with 10 bases between them. CDR1 SGHNT and CDR2 YYREEE come from the germline V gene (reference sequence). This CDR3 has 15 amino acids. In DNA form, the CDR3 reads TGTGCCAGCAGCCTGGACCTTGCAACTAATGAAAAACTGTTTTTT. As protein: CASSLDLATNEKLFF.

V gene TRBV19 combines with J gene TRBJ2-7; 10 bases agree with TRBD1. The CDR3 is 15 amino acids. The trim removed 3 bases at V and 4 bases at J, leaving 6 bases unmatched. Germline V gives CDR1 LNHDA, CDR2 SQIVND (reference sequence). The CDR3 protein is CASSMGTGVGYEQYF. DNA for the CDR3: TGTGCCAGTAGTATGGGGACAGGGGTAGGGTACGAGCAGTACTTC.

This clone appeared once. The chain links TRBV6-5 to TRBJ1-1; the D gene is possibly TRBD1 (5 bases). CDR1 and CDR2 from the germline V gene are MNHEY and SVGAGI. Deletions cut 6 bases from V and 6 bases from J, with 14 bases between. This CDR3 region has 13 residues. CDR3 bases: TGTGCCAGCAGAAAGTGGAGGGACCCTGAAGCTTTCTTT. It specifies CASRKWRDPEAFF.

The chain combines TRBV6-1 with TRBJ1-1; D unclear. CDR1 is MNHNS, CDR2 SASEGT, per germline. There are 13 residues in the CDR3. Between the trimmed V and J ends, which lost 3 bases and 4 bases, there was a span of 9 bases. CDR3 residues: CASSERGITEAFF. CDR3 bases: TGTGCCAGCAGTGAGCGGGGAATCACTGAAGCTTTCTTT.

V is TRBV3-1 (or the pseudogene TRBV3-2) and J is TRBJ1-1, with a tentative D call TRBD1 (6 bases). The CDR3 sequence is 14 residues long. V was trimmed by 4 bases and J by 10 bases, leaving 19 bases between them. Germline V gene lookup returns CDR1 LGHDT and CDR2 YNNKEL (reference sequence). CDR3 amino acids: CASSPRFPTGGAFF. CDR3 DNA sequence: TGTGCCAGCAGCCCCCGATTCCCGACAGGAGGAGCTTTCTTT.

The chain is built from TRBV14 and TRBJ1-6, with TRBD1 matching 7 bases. The CDR3 totals 15 residues. V trimming: 4 bases; J trimming: 5 bases; junction bases outside the gene matches: 5. CDR1 and CDR2 (germline): SGHDN, FVKESK. The CDR3 DNA reads TGTGCCAGCAGCCGAGCCGGGACAGATAATTCACCCCTCCACTTT. The encoded protein is CASSRAGTDNSPLHF.

The chain has TRBV6-1 and TRBJ2-1; the D gene is possibly TRBD1 (5 bases). From germline, CDR1 is MNHNS and CDR2 SASEGT. V dropped 2 bases and J dropped 2 bases, with 10 bases sitting between them. The CDR3 length is 15 residues. The CDR3 nucleotides are TGTGCCAGCAGTGAATGGGCAGGGACCTACAATGAGCAGTTCTTC. This encodes CASSEWAGTYNEQFF.

The chain recombines TRBV7-8 with TRBJ1-1; no clear D gene. V gave up 3 bases and J gave up 5 bases, with 7 bases separating them. CDR1 and CDR2 (germline): SGHVS, FQNEAQ. The CDR3 loop spans 12 amino acids. The chain's CDR3 is CASSFGETEAFF. As DNA, the CDR3 is TGTGCCAGCAGCTTCGGGGAAACTGAAGCTTTCTTT. Using reference TRBV7-8 and TRBJ1-1 for the parts outside the CDR3, the full variable domain is GAGVSQSPRYKVAKRGQDVALRCDPISGHVSLFWYQQALGQGPEFLTYFQNEAQLDKSGLPSDRFFAERPEGSVSTLKIQRTQQEDSAVYLCASSFGETEAFFGQGTRLTVV.

The chain combines TRBV11-2 with TRBJ2-5; 11 positions match TRBD1. V lost 1 base to trimming and J lost 2 bases; unmatched junction nucleotides: 0. The CDR3 runs 15 residues. The germline gives CDR1 SGHAT, CDR2 FQNNGV. The DNA for the CDR3 is TGTGCCAGCAGCTTAGGGGACAGGGGGCAAGAGACCCAGTACTTC. This encodes CASSLGDRGQETQYF. Full variable domain (missing parts from reference TRBV11-2 and TRBJ2-5): EAGVAQSPRYKIIEKRQSVAFWCNPISGHATLYWYQQILGQGPKLLIQFQNNGVVDDSQLPKDRFSAERLKGVDSTLKIQPAKLEDSAVYLCASSLGDRGQETQYFGPGTRLLVL.